These 21 T cell receptor beta chains came from one sample sequenced in a study of T cells of healthy individuals. TCRdb recomputed calls from the 5' RACE reads with MiXCR, one row per CDR3 protein. This table holds 95,000 to 100,000 distinct CDR3 sequences, 17% found once. Receptors were obtained from a human donor in good health.

The rearrangement links TRBV4-1 to TRBJ2-4; 11 nucleotides line up with TRBD2. V dropped 3 bases and J dropped 2; count of bases not matched to a gene: 3. This CDR3 is 16 amino acids long. Germline V lookup: CDR1 MGHRA, CDR2 YSYEKL. In DNA, the CDR3 is TGCGCCAGCAGCCAGACTAGCGGGGTCACCAAAAACATTCAGTACTTC. It yields the protein CASSQTSGVTKNIQYF.

This clonotype was detected many times. J is TRBJ1-3 and V is TRBV4-3; D unclear. There are 14 residues in the CDR3. CDR1 LGHNA and CDR2 YSLEER come from the germline V gene. Trimming took 3 bases from V and 0 from J, leaving 6 bases between them. The CDR3 region is CASSHASSGNTIYF. CDR3 DNA: TGCGCCAGCAGCCACGCATCCTCTGGAAACACCATATATTTT.

This clonotype appeared many times. The chain combines TRBV9 with TRBJ2-7; TRBD1 matches at 8 bases. The length of the CDR3 is 12 residues. J gave up 5 bases and V 7 bases, and 5 bases lay outside the gene matches. In germline, CDR1 is SGDLS, CDR2 YYNGEE. In nucleotides, the CDR3 is TGTGCCAGCGGACAGGGAGGCGACGAGCAGTACTTC. This encodes CASGQGGDEQYF.

The rearrangement joins TRBV10-2 to TRBJ1-2; D remains unclear. The CDR3 totals 14 residues. V was cut by 0 bases and J by 4 bases, with 9 bases left in between. Germline CDR1 and CDR2: WSHSY and SAAADI. CDR3 in amino acids: CASSESVDFYGYTF. CDR3 nucleotide sequence: TGCGCCAGCAGTGAGTCCGTAGACTTCTATGGCTACACCTTC.

The sample holds many counts of this clonotype. The chain links TRBV4-1 to TRBJ2-2; no reliable D call. This CDR3 has 14 residues. V was cut by 2 bases and J by 6 bases, with 10 bases left in between. Germline V gene sequence: CDR1 MGHRA, CDR2 YSYEKL. The DNA for the CDR3 is TGCGCCAGCAGCCAAACTCAGGACCCCGGGGAGCTGTTTTTT. It codes for CASSQTQDPGELFF.

This clonotype was detected ten times or more. CDR3 protein: CASSLKAGGANTEAFF. The CDR3 coding sequence is TGTGCCAGCTCACTCAAAGCAGGGGGCGCGAACACTGAAGCTTTCTTT. V usage is TRBV18 and J usage is TRBJ1-1; 8 bases agree with TRBD1. Germline assignment: CDR1 KGHSH and CDR2 LQKENI. The ends lost 4 bases at V and 1 base at J; junction bases unmatched: 8. This CDR3 has 16 amino acids.

The rearrangement links TRBV12-3 or TRBV12-4 to TRBJ1-1; possible D gene TRBD1, 6 bases. The CDR3 has 13 amino acids. V was pared by 5 bases and J by 0 bases, with 7 bases between. CDR3 coding DNA: TGTGCCAGCAGTCGGGGGCTGAACACTGAAGCTTTCTTT. This translates into CASSRGLNTEAFF.

This clonotype was counted many times. The chain has TRBV20-1 and TRBJ2-7; D might be TRBD2 (5 bases). The CDR3 consists of 12 residues. Germline V gene sequence: CDR1 DFQATT, CDR2 SNEGSKA (reference sequence). V was cut by 2 bases and J by 6 bases, with 11 bases left in between. For the CDR3, the DNA is TGCAGTGCTAGACCAGGAGGCCGCGAGCAGTACTTC. Its protein product is CSARPGGREQYF.

Remarks on this clonotype: The germline gene is not matched at one end of the junction; a read error may be the cause. The V call is TRBV7-9, the J call TRBJ1-1, with 7 nucleotides matching TRBD1. Germline CDR1 reads SEHNR; CDR2 reads FQNEAQ (reference sequence). The CDR3 covers 16 residues. The CDR3, as DNA: TGTGCCAGCAGCTTGGCCGGGACAGACCCGAACGCTGAAGCTTTCTTT. Translation: CASSLAGTDPNAEAFF.

This clonotype was counted only a few times. The chain is built from TRBV20-1 and TRBJ2-1; D gene unclear. CDR3 length: 12 amino acids. V was pared by 1 base and J by 5 bases, with 6 bases between. CDR1 and CDR2 from the germline V gene are DFQATT and SNEGSKA (reference sequence). CDR3 loop: CSARGLDNEQFF. The CDR3 DNA is TGCAGTGCTAGAGGTCTAGACAATGAGCAGTTCTTC.

This clonotype was seen repeatedly, ten times or more. J is TRBJ2-7 and V is TRBV29-1; D may be TRBD1 (6 bases). The CDR3 length is 10 residues. Trimming cost V 7 bases and J 4 bases, with 8 bases left between them. Germline V gives CDR1 SQVTM, CDR2 ANQGSEA. CDR3: CSARGYEQYF. The CDR3 region has the DNA TGCAGCGCCAGGGGTTACGAGCAGTACTTC.

At least ten counts were recorded for this clonotype. This chain uses TRBV6-1 with TRBJ2-3; 9 nucleotides align to TRBD2. The CDR3 covers 15 residues. The V segment lost 4 bases and the J segment 3 bases; nucleotides outside the gene matches: 5. Germline values: CDR1 MNHNS, CDR2 SASEGT. This CDR3 is CASSALAGSTDTQYF. In DNA, the CDR3 is TGTGCCAGCAGTGCGCTAGCGGGGTCGACAGATACGCAGTATTTT.

This chain connects TRBV5-1 to TRBJ1-6; 8 bases are a match to TRBD1. The V segment lost 4 bases and the J segment 5 bases; nucleotides outside the gene matches: 8. This CDR3 comprises 16 residues. The germline gives CDR1 SGHRS, CDR2 YFSETQ. The CDR3 sequence: CASSRTGRGDNSPLHF. The CDR3 nucleotides read TGCGCCAGCAGCAGGACAGGGCGGGGGGATAATTCACCCCTCCACTTT.

The chain joins TRBV28 to TRBJ1-1, with TRBD1 matching over 8 bases. CDR1 MDHEN and CDR2 SYDVKM come from the germline V gene. The ends lost 4 bases at V and 8 bases at J; junction bases unmatched: 9. CDR3 length: 14 residues. The CDR3 region is CASSSPGQATEAFF. The CDR3 nucleotides read TGTGCCAGCAGTTCCCCGGGACAGGCGACGGAAGCTTTCTTT.

V usage is TRBV9 and J usage is TRBJ2-3, with D hard to call. V lost 0 bases to trimming and J lost 0 bases, with 17 bases between them. The germline V gene has CDR1 SGDLS and CDR2 YYNGEE. This CDR3 spans 18 amino acids. CDR3 residues: CASSVEGTGSTSTDTQYF. The DNA of the CDR3 is TGTGCCAGCAGCGTAGAGGGAACCGGTTCGACTAGCACAGATACGCAGTATTTT.

This clonotype was recorded at least ten times. The V gene is TRBV4-1, the J gene TRBJ2-7, with TRBD2 identical over 11 bases. This CDR3 contains 15 residues. J gave up 2 bases and V 3 bases, and 3 bases lay outside the gene matches. The germline gives CDR1 MGHRA, CDR2 YSYEKL. CDR3 protein: CASSQTSGTPYEQYF. CDR3 in DNA: TGCGCCAGCAGCCAGACTAGCGGGACCCCCTACGAGCAGTACTTC.

This clonotype was recorded many times. This rearrangement joins TRBV30 to TRBJ1-2; unclear D gene. Trimming took 4 bases from V and 6 from J, leaving 15 bases between them. The germline gives CDR1 GTSNPN, CDR2 SVGIG (reference sequence). This CDR3 contains 13 residues. CDR3 coding DNA: TGTGCCTGGACGGGCCGGGCATCTGATGGCTACACCTTC. It yields the protein CAWTGRASDGYTF.

The rearrangement links TRBV5-1 to TRBJ2-7, with D possibly TRBD1 on 6 matching bases. The CDR3 runs 14 residues. Germline CDR1 SGHRS, CDR2 YFSETQ. Trimming pared 1 base from V and 2 bases from J, leaving 10 bases between. The CDR3 region has the DNA TGCGCCAGCAGCTTGCTGGGACAAACCTACGAGCAGTACTTC. This sequence encodes CASSLLGQTYEQYF. Full variable domain (outside the CDR3, taken from reference TRBV5-1 and TRBJ2-7): KAGVTQTPRYLIKTRGQQVTLSCSPISGHRSVSWYQQTPGQGLQFLFEYFSETQRNKGNFPGRFSGRQFSNSRSEMNVSTLELGDSALYLCASSLLGQTYEQYFGPGTRLTVT.

There are a few counts of this clonotype. The genes are TRBV7-9 and TRBJ2-2, with D maybe TRBD2 (6 bases). The V and J ends lost 8 bases and 7 bases respectively, with 17 bases between them. The CDR3 runs 14 residues. Looked up from germline, CDR1 is SEHNR and CDR2 is FQNEAQ (reference sequence). As DNA, the CDR3 is TGTGCCAGCCGGAGGCCGGGGGACGGCGGGGAGCTGTTTTTT. It translates to CASRRPGDGGELFF.

This clonotype was observed a few times. The chain has TRBV29-1 and TRBJ2-1; D could derive from TRBD1 or TRBD2 (5 bases each). The germline gives CDR1 SQVTM, CDR2 ANQGSEA. This CDR3 region has 11 residues. V lost 7 bases and J 10 bases, leaving 14 bases between the germline ends. CDR3 region: CSAHVGEEQFF. The DNA of the CDR3 is TGCAGCGCCCATGTGGGGGAAGAGCAGTTCTTC.

This clonotype was detected ten times or more. The rearrangement links TRBV9 to TRBJ2-5; the D gene is possibly TRBD2 (5 bases). Deletions cut 5 bases from V and 2 bases from J, with 16 bases between. The CDR3 sequence is 15 residues long. Germline V gives CDR1 SGDLS, CDR2 YYNGEE. CDR3 in amino acids: CASRANRRGQETQYF. Here the CDR3 DNA reads TGTGCCAGCAGAGCGAATCGACGGGGTCAAGAGACCCAGTACTTC.